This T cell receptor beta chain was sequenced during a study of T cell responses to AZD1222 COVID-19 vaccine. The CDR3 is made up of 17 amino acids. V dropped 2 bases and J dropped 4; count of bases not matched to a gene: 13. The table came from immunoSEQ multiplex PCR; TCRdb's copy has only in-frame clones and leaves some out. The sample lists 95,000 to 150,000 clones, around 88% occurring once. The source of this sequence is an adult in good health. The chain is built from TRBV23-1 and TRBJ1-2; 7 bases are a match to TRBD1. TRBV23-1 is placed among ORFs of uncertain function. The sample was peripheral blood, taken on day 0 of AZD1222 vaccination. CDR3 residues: CASSQPTTDRATYGYTF. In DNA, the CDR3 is TGCGCCAGCAGTCAACCCACGACCGACAGGGCAACCTATGGCTACACCTTC.